The 11 T cell receptor beta chains below were found in one sample sequenced in a study of T-cell memory formation after mild COVID-19. Via MiXCR, TCRdb re-called the 5' RACE reads, giving one row per CDR3 protein. Seen here are over 60,000 distinct CDR3 sequences, approximately 16% observed once, and the top ten hold around 29%. The sequenced sample was PBMCs or a T cell subset sorted from them (not recorded which). These receptors came from an adult woman who had mild COVID-19 (a few samples of this study predate the infection). Cell type and time point are not known.

The chain links TRBV7-9 to TRBJ1-4, with D unclear. CDR3 size: 17 residues. Trimming removed 3 bases at V and 8 bases at J, with 22 bases between. Germline assignment: CDR1 SEHNR and CDR2 FQNEAQ (reference sequence). The CDR3 reads CASSFTDRGGIREKLFF. The CDR3 DNA follows: TGTGCCAGCAGCTTTACCGACCGAGGCGGGATACGGGAAAAACTGTTTTTT.

In its sample, this clonotype was seen a few times. The rearrangement uses TRBV4-2 and TRBJ2-3; 8 positions match TRBD2. Unmatched junction bases numbered 8, after V lost 3 bases and J lost 6 bases. The CDR3 is 15 residues long. The germline V gene encodes CDR1 LGHNA and CDR2 YNFKEQ. The chain's CDR3 is CASSQTSDQGDTQYF. As DNA, the CDR3 is TGTGCCAGCAGCCAGACTAGCGATCAAGGGGATACGCAGTATTTT.

On this clonotype: An end of the junction does not agree with germline; a read error may underlie this. This rearrangement joins TRBV7-9 to TRBJ1-5, with D unclear. The CDR3 spans 12 residues. CDR1 and CDR2 from the germline V gene are SEHNR and FQNEAQ (reference sequence). The CDR3 nucleotides read TGTGCCAGCAGTGTAAGTGATCAGCACCAGCATTTT. Residues: CASSVSDQHQHF. Full variable domain (rest looked up from reference TRBV7-9 and TRBJ1-5): DTGVSQNPRHKITKRGQNVTFRCDPISEHNRLYWYRQTLGQGPEFLTYFQNEAQLEKSRLLSDRFSAERPKGSFSTLEIQRTEQGDSAMYLCASSVSDQHQHFGDGTRLSIL.

This clonotype was counted between two and nine times. The chain combines TRBV29-1 with TRBJ1-3; tentative D call: TRBD1 (6 bases). The CDR3 has 15 amino acids. The ends were cut back, 6 bases at V and 0 bases at J, with 15 bases in the middle. CDR1 and CDR2 (germline): SQVTM, ANQGSEA. Here the CDR3 reads CSVALQGFSGNTIYF. The CDR3 bases are TGCAGCGTAGCTTTACAGGGATTCTCTGGAAACACCATATATTTT.

The sample holds many counts of this clonotype. The V gene is TRBV9, the J gene TRBJ2-3; D gene ambiguous. Trimming pared 4 bases from V and 6 bases from J, leaving 9 bases between. The CDR3 runs 12 residues. Germline CDR1 is SGDLS and CDR2 is YYNGEE. The CDR3 nucleotides are TGTGCCAGCAGCCCTTCAAGGGATACGCAGTATTTT. Its translation: CASSPSRDTQYF.

The V gene is TRBV4-3, the J gene TRBJ2-6; D gene uncertain. This CDR3 has 16 residues. The V gene's germline CDR1 is LGHNA and CDR2 YSLEER. The germline V and J ends were trimmed by 1 base and 0 bases, with 7 bases remaining between them. The CDR3 nucleotides read TGCGCCAGCAGCCAAGGCCCCTACTCTGGGGCCAACGTCCTGACTTTC. The encoded protein is CASSQGPYSGANVLTF.

In this sample, this clonotype turned up a few times. This chain connects TRBV12-3 or TRBV12-4 to TRBJ2-2; the match to TRBD2 covers 13 bases. This CDR3 is built from 18 residues. V lost 7 bases and J lost 4; bases outside the gene matches: 12. The CDR3 region is CASILGLAGARGTGELFF. The CDR3 nucleotides are TGTGCCAGCATCCTTGGACTAGCGGGGGCCCGCGGCACCGGGGAGCTGTTTTTT.

Concerning this clonotype itself: At one of its ends the junction is not consistent with the germline gene, which may arise from a read error. The chain couples TRBV7-7 to TRBJ2-7, with D uncertain. The CDR3 is made up of 13 amino acids. Germline CDR1 SSHAT, CDR2 FNYEAQ (reference sequence). DNA of the CDR3: TGTGCTAGCAGCCCTCACGCTGGTAGCGAGCAGTACTTC. The encoded protein is CASSPHAGSEQYF.

This clonotype was seen more than once but under ten times. The chain has TRBV20-1 and TRBJ2-1; TRBD1 agrees at 12 bases. The ends lost 2 bases at V and 4 bases at J; junction bases unmatched: 3. The germline V gene has CDR1 DFQATT and CDR2 SNEGSKA (reference sequence). The CDR3 sequence is 15 residues long. The CDR3 coding sequence is TGCAGTGCTAGAAGGGGACAGGGGGCTTACAATGAGCAGTTCTTC. The encoded protein is CSARRGQGAYNEQFF.

This chain joins TRBV20-1 and TRBJ1-5, with TRBD1 identical over 7 bases. The CDR3 has 17 residues. V was clipped by 2 bases and J by 11 bases; unmatched bases: 21. Germline V lookup: CDR1 DFQATT, CDR2 SNEGSKA (reference sequence). The CDR3 loop is CSARRYPGQNLGEAQHF. CDR3 bases: TGCAGTGCTAGAAGATACCCGGGACAGAATTTGGGAGAGGCCCAGCATTTT.

V is TRBV7-9 and J is TRBJ2-3; D is uncertain. The length of the CDR3 is 13 residues. The V end was cut by 2 bases, the J end by 2 bases, with 5 bases between. The V gene's germline CDR1 is SEHNR and CDR2 FQNEAQ (reference sequence). CDR3 amino acids: CASSLKLTDTQYF. The CDR3 DNA sequence: TGTGCCAGCAGCTTAAAGCTCACAGATACGCAGTATTTT.